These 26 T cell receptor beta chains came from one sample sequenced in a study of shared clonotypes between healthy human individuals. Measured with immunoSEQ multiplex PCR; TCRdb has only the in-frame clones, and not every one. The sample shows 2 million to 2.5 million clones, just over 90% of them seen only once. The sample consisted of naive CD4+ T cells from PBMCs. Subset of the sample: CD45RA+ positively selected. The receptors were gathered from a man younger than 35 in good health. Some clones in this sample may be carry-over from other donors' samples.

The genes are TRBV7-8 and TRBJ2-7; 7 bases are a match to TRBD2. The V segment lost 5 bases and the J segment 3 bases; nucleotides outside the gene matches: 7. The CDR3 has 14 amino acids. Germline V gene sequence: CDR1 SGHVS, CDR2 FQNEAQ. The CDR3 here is CASSPGGGSYEQYF. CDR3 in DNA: TGTGCCAGCAGCCCTGGTGGCGGGAGCTACGAGCAGTACTTC.

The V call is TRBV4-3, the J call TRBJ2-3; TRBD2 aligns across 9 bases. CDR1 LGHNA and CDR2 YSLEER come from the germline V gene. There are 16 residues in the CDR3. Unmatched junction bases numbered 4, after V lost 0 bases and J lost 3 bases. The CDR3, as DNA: TGCGCCAGCAGCCAAGAAGCTAGCGGGATAACAGATACGCAGTATTTT. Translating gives CASSQEASGITDTQYF.

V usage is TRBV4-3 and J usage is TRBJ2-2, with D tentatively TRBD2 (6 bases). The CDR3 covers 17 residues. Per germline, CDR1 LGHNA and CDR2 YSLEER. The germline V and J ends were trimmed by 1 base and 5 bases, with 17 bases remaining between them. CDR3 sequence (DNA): TGCGCCAGCAGCCAAGCGTCCGGGGGAGTAGGGACCGGGGAGCTGTTTTTT. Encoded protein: CASSQASGGVGTGELFF.

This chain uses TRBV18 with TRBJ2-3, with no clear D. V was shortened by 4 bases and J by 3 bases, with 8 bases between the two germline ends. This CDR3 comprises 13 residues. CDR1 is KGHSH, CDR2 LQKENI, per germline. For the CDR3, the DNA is TGTGCCAGCTCACTGGGATTTACAGATACGCAGTATTTT. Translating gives CASSLGFTDTQYF.

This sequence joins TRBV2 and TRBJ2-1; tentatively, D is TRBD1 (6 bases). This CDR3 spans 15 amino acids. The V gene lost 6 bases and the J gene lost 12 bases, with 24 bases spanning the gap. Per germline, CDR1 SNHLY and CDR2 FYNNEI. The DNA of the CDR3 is TGTGCCAGCAGGGAGAGAGTGGACAGATACCCGGCGCAGTTCTTC. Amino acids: CASRERVDRYPAQFF.

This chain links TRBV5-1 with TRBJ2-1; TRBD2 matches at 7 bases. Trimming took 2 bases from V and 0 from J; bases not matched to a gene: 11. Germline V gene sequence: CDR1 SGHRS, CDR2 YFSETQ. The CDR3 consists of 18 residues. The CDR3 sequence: CASSFRTLAASSYNEQFF. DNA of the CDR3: TGCGCCAGCAGCTTCCGAACCCTAGCGGCTAGCTCCTACAATGAGCAGTTCTTC.

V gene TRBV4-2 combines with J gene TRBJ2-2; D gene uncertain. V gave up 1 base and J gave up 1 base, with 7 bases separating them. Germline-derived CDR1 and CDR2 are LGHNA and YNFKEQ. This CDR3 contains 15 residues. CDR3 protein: CASSQASGNTGELFF. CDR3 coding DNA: TGTGCCAGCAGCCAAGCGTCCGGGAACACCGGGGAGCTGTTTTTT.

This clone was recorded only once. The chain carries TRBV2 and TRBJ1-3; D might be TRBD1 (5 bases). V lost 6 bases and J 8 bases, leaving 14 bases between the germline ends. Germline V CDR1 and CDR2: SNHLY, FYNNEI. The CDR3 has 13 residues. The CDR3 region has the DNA TGTGCCAGCAGCCTCGACACGGGGGACACCATATATTTT. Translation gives CASSLDTGDTIYF. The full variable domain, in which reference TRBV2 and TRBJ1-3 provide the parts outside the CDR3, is EPEVTQTPSHQVTQMGQEVILRCVPISNHLYFYWYRQILGQKVEFLVSFYNNEISEKSEIFDDQFSVERPDGSNFTLKIRSTKLEDSAMYFCASSLDTGDTIYFGEGSWLTVV.

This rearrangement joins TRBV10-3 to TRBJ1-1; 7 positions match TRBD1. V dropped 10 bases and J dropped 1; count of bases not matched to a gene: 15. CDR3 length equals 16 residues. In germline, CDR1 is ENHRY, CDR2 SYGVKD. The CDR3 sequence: CATLQVGTAKNTEAFF. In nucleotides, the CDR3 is TGTGCCACCCTCCAGGTCGGGACAGCAAAGAACACTGAAGCTTTCTTT.

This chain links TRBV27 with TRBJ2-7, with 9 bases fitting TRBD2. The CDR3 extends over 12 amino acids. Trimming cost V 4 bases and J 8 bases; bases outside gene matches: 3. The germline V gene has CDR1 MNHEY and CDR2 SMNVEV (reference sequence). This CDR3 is CASSWAGGKQYF. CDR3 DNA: TGTGCCAGCAGTTGGGCGGGGGGGAAGCAGTACTTC.

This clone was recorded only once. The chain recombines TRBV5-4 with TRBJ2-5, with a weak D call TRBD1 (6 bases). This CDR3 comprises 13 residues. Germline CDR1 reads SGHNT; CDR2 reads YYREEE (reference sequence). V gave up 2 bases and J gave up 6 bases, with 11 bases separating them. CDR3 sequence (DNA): TGTGCCAGCAGCTTAGGGGGAAGTCAGACCCAGTACTTC. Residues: CASSLGGSQTQYF.

CDR3 DNA sequence: TGCGCCAGCAGCCAAGCTCCAGGACCCTATAGCAATCAGCCCCAGCATTTT. It yields the protein CASSQAPGPYSNQPQHF. The chain has TRBV4-1 and TRBJ1-5; no firm D call. The V and J ends lost 1 base and 0 bases respectively, with 13 bases between them. Germline V gene sequence: CDR1 MGHRA, CDR2 YSYEKL. CDR3 length: 17 residues.

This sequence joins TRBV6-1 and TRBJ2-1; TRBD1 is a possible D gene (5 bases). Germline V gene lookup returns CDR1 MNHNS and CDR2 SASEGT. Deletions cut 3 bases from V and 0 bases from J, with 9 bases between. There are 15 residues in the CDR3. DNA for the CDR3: TGTGCCAGCAGTGAGCAGGGATCCTCCTACAATGAGCAGTTCTTC. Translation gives CASSEQGSSYNEQFF.

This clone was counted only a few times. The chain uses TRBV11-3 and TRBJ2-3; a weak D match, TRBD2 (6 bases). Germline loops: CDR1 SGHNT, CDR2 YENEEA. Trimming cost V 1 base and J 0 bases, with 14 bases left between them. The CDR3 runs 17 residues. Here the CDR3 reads CASSLAAGSTSTDTQYF. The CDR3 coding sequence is TGTGCCAGCAGCTTAGCGGCCGGGAGTACTAGCACAGATACGCAGTATTTT.

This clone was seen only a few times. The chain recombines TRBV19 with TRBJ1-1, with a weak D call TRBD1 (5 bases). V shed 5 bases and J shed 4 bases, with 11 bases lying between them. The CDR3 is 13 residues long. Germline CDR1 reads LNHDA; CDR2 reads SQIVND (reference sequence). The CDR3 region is CASSARVGTEAFF. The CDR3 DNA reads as TGTGCCAGTAGTGCCAGGGTGGGCACTGAAGCTTTCTTT.

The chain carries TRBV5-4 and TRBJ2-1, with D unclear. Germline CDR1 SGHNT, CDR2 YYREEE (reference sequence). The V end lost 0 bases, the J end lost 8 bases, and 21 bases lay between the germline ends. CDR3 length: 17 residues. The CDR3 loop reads CASSLDRLGAPNDEQFF. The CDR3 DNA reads TGTGCCAGCAGCTTGGATCGTCTCGGTGCTCCAAACGATGAGCAGTTCTTC.

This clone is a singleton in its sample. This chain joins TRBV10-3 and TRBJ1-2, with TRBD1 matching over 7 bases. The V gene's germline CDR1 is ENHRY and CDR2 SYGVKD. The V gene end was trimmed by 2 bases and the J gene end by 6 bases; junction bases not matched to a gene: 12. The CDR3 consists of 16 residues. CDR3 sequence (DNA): TGTGCCATCAGTGAGGGCAGGGGGTCTTCATATCATGGCTACACCTTC. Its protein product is CAISEGRGSSYHGYTF.

The CDR3 spells CASSEGRGAFGYTF. CDR3 coding DNA: TGTGCCAGCAGTGAGGGCAGGGGAGCGTTTGGCTACACCTTC. The chain combines TRBV28 with TRBJ1-2, with D tentatively TRBD1 (6 bases). V was trimmed by 5 bases and J by 7 bases, leaving 17 bases between them. CDR1 and CDR2 from the germline V gene are MDHEN and SYDVKM. CDR3 length equals 14 residues.

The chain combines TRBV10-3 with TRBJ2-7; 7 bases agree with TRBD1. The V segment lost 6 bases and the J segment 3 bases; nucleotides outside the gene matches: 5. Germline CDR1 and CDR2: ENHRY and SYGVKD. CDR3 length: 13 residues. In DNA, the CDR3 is TGTGCCATCAGCGGGACAGAATACTACGAGCAGTACTTC. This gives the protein CAISGTEYYEQYF.

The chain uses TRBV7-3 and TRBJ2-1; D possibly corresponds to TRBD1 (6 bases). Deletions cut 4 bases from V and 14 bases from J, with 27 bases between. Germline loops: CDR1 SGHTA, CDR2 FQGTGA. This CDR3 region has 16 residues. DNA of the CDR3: TGTGCCAGCAGCTCCAAACCGGGACACACACCGGGGCACGAGTTCTTC. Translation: CASSSKPGHTPGHEFF.

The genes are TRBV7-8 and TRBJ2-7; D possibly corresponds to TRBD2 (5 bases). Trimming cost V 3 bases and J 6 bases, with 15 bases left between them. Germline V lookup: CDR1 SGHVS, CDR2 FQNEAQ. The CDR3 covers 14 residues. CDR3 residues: CASSFGAARIEQYF. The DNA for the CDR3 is TGTGCCAGCAGCTTCGGAGCGGCCCGCATCGAGCAGTACTTC.

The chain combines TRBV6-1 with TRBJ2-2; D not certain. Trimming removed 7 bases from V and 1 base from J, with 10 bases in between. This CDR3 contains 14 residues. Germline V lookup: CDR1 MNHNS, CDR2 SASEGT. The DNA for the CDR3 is TGTGCCAGCACCCTGACATGGAACACCGGGGAGCTGTTTTTT. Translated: CASTLTWNTGELFF.

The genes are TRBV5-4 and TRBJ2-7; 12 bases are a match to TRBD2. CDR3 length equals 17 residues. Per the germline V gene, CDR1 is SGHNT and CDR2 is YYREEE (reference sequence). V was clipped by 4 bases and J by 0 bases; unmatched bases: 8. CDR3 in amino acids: CASSKGLAGLSSYEQYF. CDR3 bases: TGTGCCAGCAGCAAGGGACTAGCGGGCCTGAGCTCCTACGAGCAGTACTTC.

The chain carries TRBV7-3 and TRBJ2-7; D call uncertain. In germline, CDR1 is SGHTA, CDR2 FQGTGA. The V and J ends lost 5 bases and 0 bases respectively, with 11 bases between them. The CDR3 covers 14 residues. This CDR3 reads CASSTNTYSYEQYF. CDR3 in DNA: TGTGCCAGCAGCACCAACACGTACTCCTACGAGCAGTACTTC.

The CDR3 DNA reads as TGTGCCAGTGCAGGGATGAACACTGAAGCTTTCTTT. Protein sequence: CASAGMNTEAFF. The genes are TRBV18 and TRBJ1-1; D is perhaps TRBD1 (5 bases). CDR3 length: 12 residues. V was cut by 9 bases and J by 0 bases, with 8 bases left in between. Per germline, CDR1 KGHSH and CDR2 LQKENI.

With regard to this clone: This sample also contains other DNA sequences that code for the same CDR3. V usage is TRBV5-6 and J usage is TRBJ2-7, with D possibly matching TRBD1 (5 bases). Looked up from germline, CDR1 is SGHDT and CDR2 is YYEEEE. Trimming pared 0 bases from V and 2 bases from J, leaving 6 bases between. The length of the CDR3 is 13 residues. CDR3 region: CASSLGTTYEQYF. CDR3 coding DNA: TGTGCCAGCAGCTTGGGGACAACCTACGAGCAGTACTTC.